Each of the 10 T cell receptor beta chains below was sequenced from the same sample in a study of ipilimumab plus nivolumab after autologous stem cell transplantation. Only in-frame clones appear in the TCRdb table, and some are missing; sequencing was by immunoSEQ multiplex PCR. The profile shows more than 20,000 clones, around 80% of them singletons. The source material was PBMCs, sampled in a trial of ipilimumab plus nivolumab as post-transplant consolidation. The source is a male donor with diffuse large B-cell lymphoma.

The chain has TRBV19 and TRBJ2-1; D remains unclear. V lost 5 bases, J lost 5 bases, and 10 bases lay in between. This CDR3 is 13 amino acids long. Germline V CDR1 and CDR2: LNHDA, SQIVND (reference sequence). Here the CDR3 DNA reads TGTGCCAGTAGTGTCTGGGTCGACAATGAGCAGTTCTTC. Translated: CASSVWVDNEQFF.

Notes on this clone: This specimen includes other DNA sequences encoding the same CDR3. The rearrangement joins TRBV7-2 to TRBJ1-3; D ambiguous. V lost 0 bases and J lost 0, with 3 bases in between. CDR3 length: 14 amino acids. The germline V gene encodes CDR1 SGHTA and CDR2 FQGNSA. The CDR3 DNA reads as TGTGCCAGCAGCTTAGCCCGCTCTGGAAACACCATATATTTT. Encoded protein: CASSLARSGNTIYF. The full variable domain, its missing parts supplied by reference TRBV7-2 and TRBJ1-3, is GAGVSQSPSNKVTEKGKDVELRCDPISGHTALYWYRQSLGQGLEFLIYFQGNSAPDKSGLPSDRFSAERTGGSVSTLTIQRTQQEDSAVYLCASSLARSGNTIYFGEGSWLTVV.

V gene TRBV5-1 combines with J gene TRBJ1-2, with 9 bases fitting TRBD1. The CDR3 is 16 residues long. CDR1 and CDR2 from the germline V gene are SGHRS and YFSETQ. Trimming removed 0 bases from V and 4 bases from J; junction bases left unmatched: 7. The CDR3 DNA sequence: TGCGCCAGCAGCTTGGAAGGGACAGGGACCTTCTATGGCTACACCTTC. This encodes CASSLEGTGTFYGYTF.

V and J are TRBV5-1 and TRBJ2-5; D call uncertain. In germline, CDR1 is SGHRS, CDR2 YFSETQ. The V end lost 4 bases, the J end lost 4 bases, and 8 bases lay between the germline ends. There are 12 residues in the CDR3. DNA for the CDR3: TGCGCCAGCAGCCAGATGGGAGAGACCCAGTACTTC. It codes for CASSQMGETQYF. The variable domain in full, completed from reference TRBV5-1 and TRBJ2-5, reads KAGVTQTPRYLIKTRGQQVTLSCSPISGHRSVSWYQQTPGQGLQFLFEYFSETQRNKGNFPGRFSGRQFSNSRSEMNVSTLELGDSALYLCASSQMGETQYFGPGTRLLVL.

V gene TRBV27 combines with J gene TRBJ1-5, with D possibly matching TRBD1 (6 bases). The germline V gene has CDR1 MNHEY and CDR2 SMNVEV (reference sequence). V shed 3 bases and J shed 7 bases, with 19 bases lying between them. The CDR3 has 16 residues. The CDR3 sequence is CASSLSSGGQFQPQHF. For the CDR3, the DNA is TGTGCCAGCAGTTTGAGTTCCGGGGGGCAGTTCCAGCCCCAGCATTTT.

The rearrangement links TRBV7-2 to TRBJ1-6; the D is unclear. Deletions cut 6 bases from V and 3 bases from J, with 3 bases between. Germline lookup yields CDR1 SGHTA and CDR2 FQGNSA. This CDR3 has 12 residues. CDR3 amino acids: CASSDYNSPLHF. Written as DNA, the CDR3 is TGTGCCAGCAGTGACTATAATTCACCCCTCCACTTT. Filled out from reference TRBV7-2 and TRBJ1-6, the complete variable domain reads GAGVSQSPSNKVTEKGKDVELRCDPISGHTALYWYRQSLGQGLEFLIYFQGNSAPDKSGLPSDRFSAERTGGSVSTLTIQRTQQEDSAVYLCASSDYNSPLHFGNGTRLTVT.

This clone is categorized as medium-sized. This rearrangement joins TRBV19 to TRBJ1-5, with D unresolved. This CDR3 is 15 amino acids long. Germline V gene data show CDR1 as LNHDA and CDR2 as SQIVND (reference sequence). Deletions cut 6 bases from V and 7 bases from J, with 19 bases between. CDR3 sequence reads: CASSTQVADRQPQHF. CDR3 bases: TGTGCCAGTAGCACCCAAGTGGCAGATCGACAGCCCCAGCATTTT.

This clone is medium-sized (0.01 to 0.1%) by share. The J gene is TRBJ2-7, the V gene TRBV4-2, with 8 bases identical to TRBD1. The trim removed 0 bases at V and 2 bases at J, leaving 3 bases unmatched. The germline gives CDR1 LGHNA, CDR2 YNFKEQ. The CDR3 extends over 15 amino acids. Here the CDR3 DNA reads TGTGCCAGCAGCCAAGATCAGGGGGCCCCCTACGAGCAGTACTTC. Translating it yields CASSQDQGAPYEQYF.

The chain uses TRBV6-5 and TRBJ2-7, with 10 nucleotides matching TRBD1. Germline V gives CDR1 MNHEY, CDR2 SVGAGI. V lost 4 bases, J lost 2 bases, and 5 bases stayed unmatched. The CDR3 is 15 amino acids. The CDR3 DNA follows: TGTGCCAGCAGTTGGGACAGGGGACGACCCTACGAGCAGTACTTC. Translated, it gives CASSWDRGRPYEQYF.

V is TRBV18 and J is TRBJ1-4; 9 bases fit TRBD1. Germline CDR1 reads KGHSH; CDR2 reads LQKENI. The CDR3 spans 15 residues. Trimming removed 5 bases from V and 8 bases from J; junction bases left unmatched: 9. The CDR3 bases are TGTGCCAGCTCATCTTCAGGGGGACAGGGAGAAAAACTGTTTTTT. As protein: CASSSSGGQGEKLFF.